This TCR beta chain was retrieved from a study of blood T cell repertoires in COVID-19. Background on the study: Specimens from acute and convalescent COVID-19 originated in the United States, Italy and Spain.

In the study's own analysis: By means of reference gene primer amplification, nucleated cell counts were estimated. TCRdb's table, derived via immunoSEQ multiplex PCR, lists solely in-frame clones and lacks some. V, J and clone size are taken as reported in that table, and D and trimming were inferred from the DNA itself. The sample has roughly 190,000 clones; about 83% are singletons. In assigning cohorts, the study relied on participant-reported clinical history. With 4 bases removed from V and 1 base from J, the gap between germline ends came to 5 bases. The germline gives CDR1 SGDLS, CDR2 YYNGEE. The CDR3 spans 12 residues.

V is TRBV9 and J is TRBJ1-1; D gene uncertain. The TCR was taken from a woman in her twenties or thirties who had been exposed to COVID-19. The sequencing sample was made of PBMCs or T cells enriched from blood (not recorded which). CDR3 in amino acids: CASSRGNTEAFF. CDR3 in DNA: TGTGCCAGCAGCAGAGGGAACACTGAAGCTTTCTTT.